This T cell receptor (beta chain) was sequenced during a study of T cell repertoires in cytomegalovirus infection. As for the study in general: In public TCR beta signatures, there were indications of both CMV infection and matching HLA type. Overall study results and limits: The ex vivo response was dominated by HLA-C-restricted CMV-specific TCR beta clonotypes. Using cumulative public TCR beta family frequency, the authors identified those who carried CMV together with the relevant HLA.

Trimming cost V 3 bases and J 8 bases; bases outside gene matches: 3. Germline V gene sequence: CDR1 MGHRA, CDR2 YSYEKL. There are 13 residues in the CDR3. TCRdb reprocessed the reads with MiXCR, giving one entry per CDR3 protein. The sample carries more than 150,000 distinct CDR3 sequences, 28% recorded once. Of note for this clonotype: Its specificity is unknown.

The chain links TRBV4-1 to TRBJ2-1; 8 nucleotides agree with TRBD2. The sequenced sample was PBMCs. This sequence originates from a human donor in good health (CMV status not recorded). Some clones in this sample may be carry-over from other donors' samples. Here the CDR3 reads CASSHPLADEQFF. DNA of the CDR3: TGCGCCAGCAGCCACCCACTAGCGGATGAGCAGTTCTTC.